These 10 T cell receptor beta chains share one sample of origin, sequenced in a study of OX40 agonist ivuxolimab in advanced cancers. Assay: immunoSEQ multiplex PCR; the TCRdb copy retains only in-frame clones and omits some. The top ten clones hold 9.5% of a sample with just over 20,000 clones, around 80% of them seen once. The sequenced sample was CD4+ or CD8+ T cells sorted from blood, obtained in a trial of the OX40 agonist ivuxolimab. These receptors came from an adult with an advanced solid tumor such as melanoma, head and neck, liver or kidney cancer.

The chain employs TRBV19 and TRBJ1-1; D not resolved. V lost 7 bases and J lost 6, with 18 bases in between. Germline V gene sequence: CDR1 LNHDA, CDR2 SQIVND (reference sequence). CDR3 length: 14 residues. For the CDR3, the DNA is TGTGCCAGTAACGCCCTGGGTGATCGCTCTGAAGCTTTCTTT. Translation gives CASNALGDRSEAFF.

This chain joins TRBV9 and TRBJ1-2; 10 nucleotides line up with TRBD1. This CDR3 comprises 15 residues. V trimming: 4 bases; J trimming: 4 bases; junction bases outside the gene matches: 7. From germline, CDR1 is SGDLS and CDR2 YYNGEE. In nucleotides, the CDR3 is TGTGCCAGCAGCCAGACCTGGACAGGGGGCTATGGCTACACCTTC. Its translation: CASSQTWTGGYGYTF.

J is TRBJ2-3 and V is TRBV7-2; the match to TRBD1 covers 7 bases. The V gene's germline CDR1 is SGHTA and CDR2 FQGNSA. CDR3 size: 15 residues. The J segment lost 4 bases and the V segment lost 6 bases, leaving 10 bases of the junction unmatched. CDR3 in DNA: TGTGCCAGCAGGTTAAACAGGGGTATGGCAGATACGCAGTATTTT. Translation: CASRLNRGMADTQYF. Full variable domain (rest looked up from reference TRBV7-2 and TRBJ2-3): GAGVSQSPSNKVTEKGKDVELRCDPISGHTALYWYRQSLGQGLEFLIYFQGNSAPDKSGLPSDRFSAERTGGSVSTLTIQRTQQEDSAVYLCASRLNRGMADTQYFGPGTRLTVL.

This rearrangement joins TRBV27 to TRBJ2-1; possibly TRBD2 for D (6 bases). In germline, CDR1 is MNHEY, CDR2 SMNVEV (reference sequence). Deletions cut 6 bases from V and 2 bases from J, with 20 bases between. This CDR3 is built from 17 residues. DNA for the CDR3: TGTGCCAGCAGGGGGGACTGGCCCGAGGTCACCTACAATGAGCAGTTCTTC. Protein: CASRGDWPEVTYNEQFF.

The CDR3 DNA sequence: TGTGCCAGCAGCCGGGACAGTTATAATTCACCCCTCCACTTT. Amino acids: CASSRDSYNSPLHF. The rearrangement joins TRBV7-3 to TRBJ1-6, with 7 bases aligning to TRBD1. Germline loops: CDR1 SGHTA, CDR2 FQGTGA. J lost 4 bases, V lost 5 bases, and 2 bases had no gene match. The CDR3 is made up of 14 amino acids. Supplemented by reference TRBV7-3 and TRBJ1-6, the full variable domain reads GAGVSQTPSNKVTEKGKYVELRCDPISGHTALYWYRQSLGQGPEFLIYFQGTGAADDSGLPNDRFFAVRPEGSVSTLKIQRTERGDSAVYLCASSRDSYNSPLHFGNGTRLTVT.

CDR3 DNA: TGTGCCAGCACCCCAATCTCTAAGCGGGGGAGGAGCACAGATACGCAGTATTTT. Translated, it gives CASTPISKRGRSTDTQYF. The V call is TRBV2, the J call TRBJ2-3; 8 nucleotides agree with TRBD2. Germline V gene lookup returns CDR1 SNHLY and CDR2 FYNNEI. The CDR3 extends over 18 amino acids. J was trimmed by 0 bases and V by 7 bases; bases with no gene match: 15.

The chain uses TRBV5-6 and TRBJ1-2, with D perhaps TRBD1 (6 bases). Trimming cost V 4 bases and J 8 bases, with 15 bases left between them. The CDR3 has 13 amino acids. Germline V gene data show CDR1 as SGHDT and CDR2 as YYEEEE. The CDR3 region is CASSPDRVYGYTF. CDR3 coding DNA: TGTGCCAGCAGCCCGGACAGAGTCTACGGCTACACCTTC.

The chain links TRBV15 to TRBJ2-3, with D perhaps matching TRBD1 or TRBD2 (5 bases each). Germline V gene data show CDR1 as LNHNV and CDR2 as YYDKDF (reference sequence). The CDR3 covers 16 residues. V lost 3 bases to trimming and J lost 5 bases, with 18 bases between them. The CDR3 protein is CATSRSGTPRGDTQYF. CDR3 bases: TGTGCCACCAGCAGGTCCGGGACCCCCCGTGGAGATACGCAGTATTTT.

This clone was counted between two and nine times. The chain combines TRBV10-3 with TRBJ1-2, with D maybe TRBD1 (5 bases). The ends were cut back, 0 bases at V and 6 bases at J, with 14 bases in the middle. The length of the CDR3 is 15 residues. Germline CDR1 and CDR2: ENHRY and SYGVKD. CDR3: CAISESNTWDDGYTF. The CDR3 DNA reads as TGTGCCATCAGTGAGTCGAACACGTGGGACGATGGCTACACCTTC.

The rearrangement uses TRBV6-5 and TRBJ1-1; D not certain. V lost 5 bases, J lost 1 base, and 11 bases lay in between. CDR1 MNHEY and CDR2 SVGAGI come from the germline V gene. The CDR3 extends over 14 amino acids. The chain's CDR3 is CASSVNGPNTEAFF. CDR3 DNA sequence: TGTGCCAGCAGTGTAAACGGCCCGAACACTGAAGCTTTCTTT.